Here is one T cell receptor (beta chain) with its context. The data stem from a study of blood T cell repertoires in COVID-19. In the study overall: Collection of acute and convalescent COVID-19 samples took place in the United States, Italy and Spain. T cells, B-cell-depleted T cells, or PBMCs supplied cDNA or gDNA.

The CDR3 totals 15 residues. With 0 bases removed from V and 8 bases from J, the gap between germline ends came to 17 bases. Germline-derived CDR1 and CDR2 are SGDLS and YYNGEE. Original methodology: Amplified reference gene primers provided the basis for estimating nucleated cell counts. The repertoire was sequenced with immunoSEQ multiplex PCR; TCRdb's copy has only in-frame clones and lacks some. V, J and clone size reflect that table, while D and trimming were determined from the DNA. The repertoire includes approximately 270,000 clones, around 85% of them detected once, and over 7.5% sits in the top ten.

This clonotype was sampled from a man older than 75 with acute or convalescent COVID-19. The V gene is TRBV9, the J gene TRBJ1-2, with D perhaps matching TRBD1 (5 bases). Sequenced material: peripheral blood. The DNA of the CDR3 is TGTGCCAGCAGCGTAGATCCCCTAGGGGTAAGGGGCTACACCTTC. Encoded protein: CASSVDPLGVRGYTF.